The clone carrying this T cell receptor beta chain has a count of ten or more. The data originate from a study of regulatory T cells in long-lasting Graves disease. Arm-PCR with iRepertoire HTBI primers amplified the CDR3 regions for these TCR beta libraries. TCRdb reanalysed the multiplex PCR reads using MiXCR and keeps one entry per CDR3 protein. This table holds 550,000 to 650,000 distinct CDR3 sequences, 15% to 20% found once. The time point here: newly diagnosed GD, antithyroid drugs for less than 3 months. PBMC RNA was the source of the TCR library. Germline V gives CDR1 KGHSH, CDR2 LQKENI. V shed 2 bases and J shed 6 bases, with 11 bases lying between them. This CDR3 spans 14 amino acids. This sample was shared with a second study, whose subject was T cells in Graves' hyperthyroidism and ophthalmopathy.

This chain connects TRBV18 to TRBJ2-1; D is unclear. This TCR was recovered from a young man with Graves disease. The sample was peripheral blood mononuclear cells (PBMCs), taken at new diagnosis, from a patient treated with antithyroid drugs. Here the CDR3 DNA reads TGTGCCAGCTCACCAACCCAGGTCGGCAATGAGCAGTTCTTC. The encoded protein is CASSPTQVGNEQFF. Full variable domain (missing parts from reference TRBV18 and TRBJ2-1): NAGVMQNPRHLVRRRGQEARLRCSPMKGHSHVYWYRQLPEEGLKFMVYLQKENIIDESGMPKERFSAEFPKEGPSILRIQQVVRGDSAAYFCASSPTQVGNEQFFGPGTRLTVL.